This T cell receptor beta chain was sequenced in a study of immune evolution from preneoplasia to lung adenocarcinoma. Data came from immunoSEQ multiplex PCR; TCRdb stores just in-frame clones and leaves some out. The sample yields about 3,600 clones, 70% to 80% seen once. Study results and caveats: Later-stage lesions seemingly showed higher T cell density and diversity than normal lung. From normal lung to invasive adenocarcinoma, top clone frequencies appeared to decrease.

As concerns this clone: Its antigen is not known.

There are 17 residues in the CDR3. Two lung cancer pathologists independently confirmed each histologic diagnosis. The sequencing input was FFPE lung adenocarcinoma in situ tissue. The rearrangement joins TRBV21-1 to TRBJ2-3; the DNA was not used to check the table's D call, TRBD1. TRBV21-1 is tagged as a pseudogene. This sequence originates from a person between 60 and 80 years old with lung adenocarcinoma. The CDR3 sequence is CASSKQTTGPPADTQYF. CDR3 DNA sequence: TGTGCCAGCAGCAAACAGACGACAGGGCCACCGGCAGATACGCAGTATTTT.